One sample yielded the 16 T cell receptor beta chains listed below, sequenced in a study of T cells after yellow fever vaccination. TCRdb re-analysed the 5' RACE reads in MiXCR, keeping a single row per CDR3 protein. This sample has 500,000 to 550,000 distinct CDR3 sequences, with about a fifth found just once. Sequencing was performed on PBMCs, taken roughly 20 days after the first yellow fever vaccination. All receptors come from a man between 18 and 35 years old who received the YFV17D yellow fever vaccine.

The CDR3 protein is CASSLSGGGETQYF. Here the CDR3 DNA reads TGCGCCAGCAGCTTGTCAGGGGGGGGAGAGACCCAGTACTTC. The J gene is TRBJ2-5, the V gene TRBV5-1; perhaps D is TRBD1 or TRBD2 (7 bases each). This CDR3 region has 14 residues. Looked up from germline, CDR1 is SGHRS and CDR2 is YFSETQ. Trimming pared 1 base from V and 4 bases from J, leaving 11 bases between.

This clonotype turned up a few times. This chain connects TRBV12-3 or TRBV12-4 to TRBJ2-4; D assignment may be TRBD1 or TRBD2 (5 bases each). The CDR3 loop spans 13 amino acids. The V end was cut by 3 bases, the J end by 10 bases, with 13 bases between. CDR3 loop: CASSLGDRGIQYF. CDR3 bases: TGTGCCAGCAGTTTGGGGGACCGAGGTATTCAGTACTTC.

This clonotype was seen a handful of times. J is TRBJ1-1 and V is TRBV9, with a weak D call TRBD1 (6 bases). The CDR3 has 13 amino acids. Trimming pared 0 bases from V and 5 bases from J, leaving 8 bases between. The germline V gene encodes CDR1 SGDLS and CDR2 YYNGEE. CDR3 bases: TGTGCCAGCAGCGTAGCTCAGGGGACTGAAGCTTTCTTT. Amino acid sequence: CASSVAQGTEAFF.

This clonotype was observed a handful of times. The chain combines TRBV4-1 with TRBJ1-5, with TRBD1 as a possible D gene (5 bases). This CDR3 is built from 15 residues. V shed 3 bases and J shed 0 bases, with 9 bases lying between them. From germline, CDR1 is MGHRA and CDR2 YSYEKL. The CDR3 sequence is CASSQGRFSNQPQHF. The DNA of the CDR3 is TGCGCCAGCAGCCAGGGGCGGTTTAGCAATCAGCCCCAGCATTTT.

This clonotype was observed a handful of times. The gene calls are TRBV7-9 and TRBJ1-4; D might be TRBD1 (6 bases). Germline V gene lookup returns CDR1 SEHNR and CDR2 FQNEAQ (reference sequence). V shed 6 bases and J shed 5 bases, with 13 bases lying between them. The length of the CDR3 is 14 residues. The CDR3 loop is CASSPGARNEKLFF. The CDR3 DNA sequence: TGTGCCAGCAGTCCGGGGGCCCGCAATGAAAAACTGTTTTTT.

J is TRBJ2-2 and V is TRBV5-1; D ambiguous. There are 15 residues in the CDR3. CDR1 SGHRS and CDR2 YFSETQ come from the germline V gene. Trimming took off 0 bases at V and 4 bases at J, with 10 bases between the two ends. This CDR3 reads CASSLGQILTGELFF. In nucleotides, the CDR3 is TGCGCCAGCAGCTTGGGACAAATTCTCACCGGGGAGCTGTTTTTT.

This clonotype has just a few counts. V is TRBV19 and J is TRBJ1-1; weak D call: TRBD1 (5 bases). This CDR3 has 15 amino acids. The germline V gene has CDR1 LNHDA and CDR2 SQIVND (reference sequence). V gave up 2 bases and J gave up 6 bases, with 16 bases separating them. Written as DNA, the CDR3 is TGTGCCAGTAGTATATCTAAACGGGGACCCGCTGAAGCTTTCTTT. Its translation is CASSISKRGPAEAFF.

In its sample, this clonotype was seen a few times. The chain couples TRBV6-2 or TRBV6-3 to TRBJ2-3; 14 nucleotides line up with TRBD2. CDR1 is MNHEY and CDR2 is SVGEGT in the germline V gene. The CDR3 spans 20 residues. With V trimmed by 2 bases and J by 0 bases, 10 bases remained unmatched. CDR3 region: CASSYHGTSGGRLSTDTQYF. CDR3 coding DNA: TGTGCCAGCAGTTACCATGGGACTAGCGGGGGCCGACTTAGCACAGATACGCAGTATTTT.

This clonotype turned up a few times. The chain joins TRBV7-9 to TRBJ2-3, with D hard to call. Trimming took 0 bases from V and 6 from J, leaving 13 bases between them. This CDR3 has 15 residues. Germline CDR1 and CDR2: SEHNR and FQNEAQ (reference sequence). As DNA, the CDR3 is TGTGCCAGCAGCTTAGCAAACGTAGCTCCGGATACGCAGTATTTT. This encodes CASSLANVAPDTQYF.

The gene calls are TRBV25-1 and TRBJ2-3; unclear D gene. Trimming took 5 bases from V and 2 from J, leaving 11 bases between them. CDR1 MGHDK and CDR2 SYGVNS come from the germline V gene. The CDR3 is 14 residues long. The CDR3 nucleotides are TGTGCCAGCAGTTTTAGGCAGCCCACAGATACGCAGTATTTT. Its translation is CASSFRQPTDTQYF.

The chain has TRBV4-1 and TRBJ1-5; D is uncertain. The V gene lost 4 bases and the J gene lost 4 bases, with 11 bases spanning the gap. The CDR3 is made up of 14 amino acids. Germline CDR1 reads MGHRA; CDR2 reads YSYEKL. CDR3 amino acids: CASSPQRVNQPQHF. Here the CDR3 DNA reads TGCGCCAGCAGCCCGCAGCGGGTGAATCAGCCCCAGCATTTT.

As regards this clonotype: One end of the junction does not line up with germline, which may come from a read error. V gene TRBV11-2 combines with J gene TRBJ2-5, with 8 bases lining up with TRBD2. CDR3 length: 14 amino acids. In germline, CDR1 is SGHAT, CDR2 FQNNGV. CDR3 sequence (DNA): TGTGCCAGCAGCTACAGGGATAAGCGGGGGCCCCAAGACTTC. It codes for CASSYRDKRGPQDF. Full variable domain (missing parts from reference TRBV11-2 and TRBJ2-5): EAGVAQSPRYKIIEKRQSVAFWCNPISGHATLYWYQQILGQGPKLLIQFQNNGVVDDSQLPKDRFSAERLKGVDSTLKIQPAKLEDSAVYLCASSYRDKRGPQDFGPGTRLLVL.

The sample holds a few counts of this clonotype. The V gene is TRBV12-3 or TRBV12-4, the J gene TRBJ1-1, with TRBD1 matching 7 bases. This CDR3 is built from 12 residues. The junction had 9 bases not matched to a gene; V was cut back by 6 bases and J by 11 bases. This chain's CDR3 is CASSRQGGRAFF. The CDR3 DNA follows: TGTGCCAGCAGCCGACAGGGAGGTCGGGCTTTCTTT.

The chain uses TRBV27 and TRBJ2-1, with 7 bases fitting TRBD1. The CDR3 length is 15 residues. With V trimmed by 4 bases and J by 4 bases, 7 bases remained unmatched. Germline lookup yields CDR1 MNHEY and CDR2 SMNVEV (reference sequence). The CDR3 DNA sequence: TGTGCCAGCAGTTCTGGACAGGTTAGGTACAATGAGCAGTTCTTC. As protein: CASSSGQVRYNEQFF.

This clonotype was recorded only once. This chain joins TRBV12-3 or TRBV12-4 and TRBJ1-2; D perhaps matches TRBD1 (6 bases). V gave up 11 bases and J gave up 3 bases, with 19 bases separating them. The CDR3 consists of 14 residues. CDR3 protein: CASWGGRVDYGYTF. The CDR3 nucleotides read TGTGCCTCATGGGGGGGCCGAGTCGACTATGGCTACACCTTC.

This clonotype was detected only a few times. This sequence joins TRBV5-1 and TRBJ2-6; TRBD1 aligns across 7 bases. V lost 4 bases and J lost 1; bases outside the gene matches: 5. The germline V gene encodes CDR1 SGHRS and CDR2 YFSETQ. The CDR3 is 16 residues long. The CDR3 DNA reads TGCGCCAGCAGCCCCCTGACAGGGTCTGGGGCCAACGTCCTGACTTTC. Its translation: CASSPLTGSGANVLTF.